This TCR beta chain was recovered during a study of CDR3 diversity in severe acne. The trim removed 6 bases at V and 3 bases at J, leaving 9 bases unmatched. CDR3 length equals 15 residues. Per germline, CDR1 DFQATT and CDR2 SNEGSKA (reference sequence). From the PCR reads, TCRdb called clonotypes with MiXCR, one entry per CDR3 protein. Of roughly 81,000 distinct CDR3 sequences listed, about 48% are singletons. This sequence joins TRBV20-1 and TRBJ2-3, with 10 bases matching TRBD2. The sequence was obtained from a male donor in good health, serving as a control. Sample: blood. CDR3 DNA: TGCAGTGCGGGAAAGCGGGAGGGTGGGACAGATACGCAGTATTTT. Translated: CSAGKREGGTDTQYF.